This record concerns one T cell receptor (beta chain) sequence. Its antigen remains unidentified. The sample originates from a study of CD8+CD57+ T cells in acquired aplastic anemia. Study overall: The average for DNA from sorted CD4+ and CD8+ cells was roughly 3 ug. Broader study findings: In common between the patients and the controls were nearly 30 CD8+ CDR3 sequences. For CD8+ Simpson's diversity, patients and controls showed no significant difference.

Those patients picked for sequencing had displayed CD8+CD57+ cell expansion on flow cytometry. Each patient gave a blood sample that was collected before any therapy had been received. Genomic DNA served as template for TCR beta VDJ and CDR3 profiling. TCRdb analysed the reads with MiXCR anew, one entry per CDR3 protein. The sample shows 200,000 or so distinct CDR3 sequences, just under 50% of them seen only once. Trimming pared 1 base from V and 8 bases from J, leaving 20 bases between. From germline, CDR1 is SGHVS and CDR2 FNYEAQ. This CDR3 spans 16 amino acids. The receptor's source is a human donor with aplastic anemia. Sequenced material: sorted CD4+, CD8+, or CD8+CD57+ T cells (not recorded which) from PBMCs. V and J are TRBV7-6 and TRBJ1-2; TRBD1 might be the D (5 bases). The CDR3 spells CASSLETEGRVLGYTF. The CDR3 DNA sequence: TGTGCCAGCAGCTTAGAGACTGAGGGACGCGTTTTAGGCTACACCTTC. Based on the CDR3 plus reference TRBV7-6 and TRBJ1-2, the full variable domain is GAGVSQSPRYKVTKRGQDVALRCDPISGHVSLYWYRQALGQGPEFLTYFNYEAQQDKSGLPNDRFSAERPEGSISTLTIQRTEQRDSAMYRCASSLETEGRVLGYTFGSGTRLTVV.